The 10 T cell receptor beta chains in this list originate from one sample, sequenced in a study of T cell responses to AZD1222 COVID-19 vaccine (TCRdb year 2021). The time point label here, explained by the study, means: about 28 days (+/-7) after the second vaccine dose. Libraries were built with the immunoSEQ multiplex PCR assay. TCRdb took over this immuneACCESS table, retaining in-frame rearrangements with V and J assigned. Such tables are incomplete; in checked studies, under half of the missing clones stem from an unresolved V gene, and the remainder is unexplained. The sample table contains approximately 170,000 clones; only one count was recorded for 92% of them. The ten largest clones represent around 0.98% of the sample. The sequencing used peripheral blood, collected 28 days after the second AZD1222 dose. Every receptor here comes from an adult who received the AZD1222 COVID-19 vaccine.

This chain connects TRBV27 to TRBJ2-6, with 7 nucleotides matching TRBD1. The V gene's germline CDR1 is MNHEY and CDR2 SMNVEV (reference sequence). Trimming cost V 10 bases and J 0 bases; bases outside gene matches: 6. The CDR3 covers 15 residues. CDR3 nucleotides: TGTGCCACCTCGACAGGGTTCTCTGGGGCCAACGTCCTGACTTTC. Encoded protein: CATSTGFSGANVLTF.

V is TRBV7-2 and J is TRBJ2-5; no clear D gene. The CDR3 loop spans 12 amino acids. Germline values: CDR1 SGHTA, CDR2 FQGNSA. V was clipped by 5 bases and J by 5 bases, with 9 bases between them. CDR3 DNA: TGTGCCAGCAGCCCCCACCGGGAGACCCAGTACTTC. Amino acids: CASSPHRETQYF.

The chain couples TRBV3-1 (or the pseudogene TRBV3-2) to TRBJ1-5; D ambiguous. CDR1 and CDR2 from the germline V gene are LGHDT and YNNKEL (reference sequence). This CDR3 has 15 amino acids. The V gene lost 0 bases and the J gene lost 4 bases, with 10 bases spanning the gap. The CDR3 DNA is TGTGCCAGCAGCCAAGATTCGGTGTTAAATCAGCCCCAGCATTTT. Encoded protein: CASSQDSVLNQPQHF.

The V gene is TRBV4-2, the J gene TRBJ1-4; D is possibly TRBD1 (5 bases). V lost 1 base and J 4 bases, leaving 13 bases between the germline ends. This CDR3 is 16 amino acids long. Germline CDR1 reads LGHNA; CDR2 reads YNFKEQ. CDR3 nucleotides: TGTGCCAGCAGCCAAGGGGGCTTACCGGGTAATGAAAAACTGTTTTTT. It codes for CASSQGGLPGNEKLFF.

This clone was observed many times. The chain joins TRBV6-1 to TRBJ2-1, with TRBD2 identical over 8 bases. The germline V gene encodes CDR1 MNHNS and CDR2 SASEGT. V lost 2 bases and J lost 7; bases outside the gene matches: 7. The CDR3 contains 15 residues. The CDR3 DNA is TGTGCCAGCAGTGAACTAACGGGGGGGCCAAATGAGCAGTTCTTC. Its translation is CASSELTGGPNEQFF.

V and J are TRBV7-2 and TRBJ2-1; D remains ambiguous. Germline V lookup: CDR1 SGHTA, CDR2 FQGNSA. This CDR3 comprises 14 residues. V was clipped by 3 bases and J by 1 base, with 7 bases between them. CDR3 in amino acids: CASSFSSSYNEQFF. CDR3 nucleotides: TGTGCCAGCAGCTTTTCAAGTTCCTACAATGAGCAGTTCTTC. Variable domain in full (rest from reference TRBV7-2 and TRBJ2-1): GAGVSQSPSNKVTEKGKDVELRCDPISGHTALYWYRQSLGQGLEFLIYFQGNSAPDKSGLPSDRFSAERTGGSVSTLTIQRTQQEDSAVYLCASSFSSSYNEQFFGPGTRLTVL.

The J gene is TRBJ2-2, the V gene TRBV5-8; 7 bases agree with TRBD1. The CDR3 runs to 16 residues. V dropped 4 bases and J dropped 4; count of bases not matched to a gene: 10. CDR1 is SGHTS and CDR2 is YDEGEE in the germline V gene. DNA for the CDR3: TGTGCCAGCAGCGGCAGACGGGACAGCGGCACCGGGGAGCTGTTTTTT. Translating gives CASSGRRDSGTGELFF.

The V and J genes are TRBV4-2 and TRBJ2-3; D is uncertain. The CDR3 is 15 residues long. Germline CDR1 LGHNA, CDR2 YNFKEQ. V shed 0 bases and J shed 0 bases, with 7 bases lying between them. The CDR3 bases are TGTGCCAGCAGCCAAGATCAGGAAAGCACAGATACGCAGTATTTT. Amino acid sequence: CASSQDQESTDTQYF.

V is TRBV12-3 or TRBV12-4 and J is TRBJ2-7; D gene uncertain. V lost 6 bases and J lost 3, with 9 bases in between. The length of the CDR3 is 12 residues. The CDR3 reads CASSDPDYEQYF. CDR3 DNA: TGTGCCAGCAGCGACCCAGACTACGAGCAGTACTTC.

V is TRBV5-1 and J is TRBJ1-1; D is ambiguous. V was cut by 0 bases and J by 1 base, with 7 bases left in between. This CDR3 has 14 amino acids. The germline V gene encodes CDR1 SGHRS and CDR2 YFSETQ. Here the CDR3 DNA reads TGCGCCAGCAGCTTGGATCCAGGGAACACTGAAGCTTTCTTT. Its protein product is CASSLDPGNTEAFF.